This T cell receptor (beta chain) was captured by sequencing in a study of identical twins. Carrying unique molecular identifiers, the cDNA also gained a universal primer site through template switching. One entry per CDR3 protein, called by TCRdb with MiXCR from the 5' RACE reads. The top ten clones hold approximately 3.2% of a sample with roughly 570,000 distinct CDR3 sequences, 9.6% of them seen once. General study findings and limits: Possibly, invariant MAIT and iNKT cells partly confounded zero-insertion analyses.

With regard to this clonotype: Its target is unknown.

Looked up from germline, CDR1 is MNHEY and CDR2 is SVGAGI. J gave up 7 bases and V 7 bases, and 9 bases lay outside the gene matches. The CDR3 has 15 residues. The same specimen was also included in a second study, on yellow fever vaccine responses in identical twins.

The sequenced sample was PBMCs. The receptor comes from a young woman in good health. The V gene is TRBV6-5, the J gene TRBJ1-6; 8 bases fit TRBD1. CDR3 sequence: CASNSGGTGNSPLHF. CDR3 coding DNA: TGTGCCAGCAATTCCGGGGGGACAGGAAATTCACCCCTCCACTTT.